The rows below give T cell receptor beta chains drawn from one sample of a study of blood T cell repertoires in COVID-19. Method: immunoSEQ multiplex PCR; TCRdb's copy keeps in-frame clones and lacks some. The sample has around 140,000 clones; roughly 80% are singletons. The sample consisted of PBMCs or T cells enriched from blood (not recorded which). The receptors were gathered from a man aged 40-49 years with acute COVID-19. The CDR3 runs from the conserved cysteine through the conserved F or W. D genes are given only for firm matches. Clone size is given for some rows only: seen once, a few or many times, or a class if the clone is expanded.

J: TRBJ1-5
size: once
D: NA
V: TRBV28
CDR3: CASSAPGARVLSNQPQHF
DNA: TGTGCCAGCAGTGCGCCAGGGGCGCGGGTACTGAGCAATCAGCCCCAGCATTTT

J: TRBJ2-2
size: NA
D: TRBD2
V: TRBV27
CDR3: CASKQLAGLGELFF
DNA: TGTGCCAGCAAACAACTAGCGGGACTCGGGGAGCTGTTTTTT

J: TRBJ1-1
size: NA
D: NA
V: TRBV18
CDR3: CASSPPSLVSEAFF
DNA: TGTGCCAGCTCACCACCATCCTTAGTCTCTGAAGCTTTCTTT

J: TRBJ2-5
size: NA
D: TRBD2
V: TRBV9
CDR3: CASSVVAGGPSQETQYF
DNA: TGTGCCAGCAGCGTAGTAGCGGGGGGCCCCTCCCAAGAGACCCAGTACTTC

J: TRBJ2-7
size: NA
D: NA
V: TRBV7-3
CDR3: CASSLDRAYEQYF
DNA: TGTGCCAGCAGCTTAGATCGCGCCTACGAGCAGTACTTC

J: TRBJ2-3
size: NA
D: NA
V: TRBV15
CDR3: CATSRGAGAKNTDTQYF
DNA: TGTGCCACCAGCAGAGGGGCGGGGGCCAAGAACACAGATACGCAGTATTTT

J: TRBJ2-2
size: NA
D: NA
V: TRBV19
CDR3: CASSIATNTGELFF
DNA: TGTGCCAGTAGTATAGCTACCAACACCGGGGAGCTGTTTTTT

J: TRBJ2-5
size: NA
D: NA
V: TRBV9
CDR3: CASSVAGGRLETQYF
DNA: TGTGCCAGCAGCGTAGCGGGGGGCAGGCTCGAGACCCAGTACTTC

J: TRBJ1-5
size: NA
D: NA
V: TRBV2
CDR3: CASSEGQSNNQPQHF
DNA: TGTGCCAGCAGTGAAGGACAGTCGAATAATCAGCCCCAGCATTTT

J: TRBJ1-1
size: NA
D: NA
V: TRBV6-1
CDR3: CASSEGEWDPEAFF
DNA: TGTGCCAGCAGTGAAGGGGAGTGGGATCCTGAAGCTTTCTTT

J: TRBJ2-7
size: once
D: TRBD2
V: TRBV12-3/TRBV12-4
CDR3: CASSLGGTYEQYF
DNA: TGTGCCAGCAGTTTGGGAGGGACCTACGAGCAGTACTTC

J: TRBJ2-2
size: NA
D: TRBD1
V: TRBV6-5
CDR3: CATQDRVGRGELFF
DNA: TGTGCCACCCAAGACAGGGTAGGGCGTGGGGAGCTGTTTTTT

J: TRBJ2-1
size: NA
D: NA
V: TRBV18
CDR3: CASSPLFQGSSYNEQFF
DNA: TGTGCCAGCTCACCACTCTTCCAGGGGAGCTCCTACAATGAGCAGTTCTTC

J: TRBJ1-2
size: NA
D: TRBD1
V: TRBV2
CDR3: CASRPGTGGGYTF
DNA: TGTGCCAGCAGACCCGGGACAGGGGGGGGCTACACCTTC

J: TRBJ1-1
size: NA
D: NA
V: TRBV10-3
CDR3: CAISERSEASEAFF
DNA: TGTGCCATCAGTGAAAGGTCGGAGGCAAGTGAAGCTTTCTTT

J: TRBJ1-4
size: few
D: NA
V: TRBV4-2
CDR3: CASSSGGGTTNEKLFF
DNA: TGTGCCAGCAGCTCCGGGGGGGGGACAACTAATGAAAAACTGTTTTTT

J: TRBJ2-2
size: few
D: TRBD2
V: TRBV6-4
CDR3: CASRAIAGDSTGELFF
DNA: TGTGCCAGCAGAGCAATAGCGGGAGACAGCACCGGGGAGCTGTTTTTT

J: TRBJ1-6
size: few
D: NA
V: TRBV21-1
CDR3: CASIQRLQGDRENNSPLHF
DNA: TGTGCCAGCATACAACGACTCCAGGGGGACAGGGAAAATAATTCACCCCTCCACTTT

J: TRBJ1-5
size: NA
D: NA
V: TRBV18
CDR3: CASSGSRDQPQHF
DNA: TGTGCCAGCTCCGGGAGTAGAGACCAGCCCCAGCATTTT

J: TRBJ2-3
size: NA
D: NA
V: TRBV11-2
CDR3: CASSFGGGSTDTQYF
DNA: TGTGCCAGCAGCTTCGGTGGCGGTAGCACAGATACGCAGTATTTT

J: TRBJ2-7
size: NA
D: TRBD2
V: TRBV4-2
CDR3: CASSQGEGEGEQYF
DNA: TGTGCCAGCAGCCAAGGAGAAGGGGAGGGGGAGCAGTACTTC

J: TRBJ2-1
size: NA
D: TRBD1
V: TRBV11-3
CDR3: CASSYSGTGLNEQFF
DNA: TGTGCCAGCAGTTACTCCGGGACAGGTCTAAATGAGCAGTTCTTC

J: TRBJ2-1
size: NA
D: TRBD2
V: TRBV19
CDR3: CASSMGGTFSYNEQFF
DNA: TGTGCCAGTAGTATGGGGGGGACCTTCTCCTACAATGAGCAGTTCTTC

J: TRBJ2-5
size: NA
D: NA
V: TRBV15
CDR3: CATSRVSETQYF
DNA: TGTGCCACCAGCAGAGTATCGGAGACCCAGTACTTC

J: TRBJ2-2
size: NA
D: NA
V: TRBV2
CDR3: CASRVGAGELFF
DNA: TGTGCCAGCAGGGTTGGGGCGGGGGAGCTGTTTTTT

J: TRBJ2-7
size: NA
D: NA
V: TRBV19
CDR3: CASSIKGLGSYEQYF
DNA: TGTGCCAGTAGTATCAAGGGACTGGGGTCCTACGAGCAGTACTTC

J: TRBJ2-6
size: NA
D: NA
V: TRBV7-2
CDR3: CASSFASGANVLTF
DNA: TGTGCCAGCAGCTTTGCGTCTGGGGCCAACGTCCTGACTTTC

J: TRBJ2-2
size: NA
D: NA
V: TRBV7-2
CDR3: CASSLEGGHTLPGELFF
DNA: TGTGCCAGCAGCTTAGAAGGGGGACATACCCTCCCCGGGGAGCTGTTTTTT

J: TRBJ1-5
size: NA
D: TRBD1
V: TRBV18
CDR3: CASSADRGKQPQHF
DNA: TGTGCCAGCTCCGCTGACAGGGGCAAACAGCCCCAGCATTTT

J: TRBJ1-5
size: NA
D: NA
V: TRBV4-2
CDR3: CASTQGEGSGQPQHF
DNA: TGTGCCAGCACCCAGGGTGAGGGATCGGGACAGCCCCAGCATTTT

J: TRBJ2-5
size: NA
D: NA
V: TRBV2
CDR3: CAFRQDPGTQYF
DNA: TGTGCCTTCCGACAGGACCCCGGGACCCAGTACTTC

J: TRBJ2-7
size: NA
D: TRBD2
V: TRBV6-2/TRBV6-3
CDR3: CASSQSGGSLDEQYF
DNA: TGTGCCAGCAGCCAGTCAGGCGGGAGTCTCGACGAGCAGTACTTC

J: TRBJ1-5
size: once
D: TRBD1
V: TRBV3-1/TRBV3-2
CDR3: CASMLGTGVSSNQPQHF
DNA: TGTGCCAGCATGCTCGGGACAGGGGTAAGTAGCAATCAGCCCCAGCATTTT

J: TRBJ2-1
size: NA
D: NA
V: TRBV27
CDR3: CASSPVWGRWGEEQFF
DNA: TGTGCCAGCAGTCCCGTTTGGGGGAGGTGGGGGGAGGAGCAGTTCTTC

J: TRBJ1-3
size: NA
D: NA
V: TRBV30
CDR3: CAWSPGGATIYF
DNA: TGTGCCTGGAGCCCTGGGGGGGCCACCATATATTTT

J: TRBJ1-4
size: NA
D: NA
V: TRBV15
CDR3: CATSRDGSGANEKLFF
DNA: TGTGCCACCAGCAGAGATGGATCGGGGGCTAATGAAAAACTGTTTTTT

J: TRBJ1-5
size: NA
D: TRBD1
V: TRBV2
CDR3: CASSGQGPGNQPQHF
DNA: TGTGCCAGCAGCGGACAGGGGCCTGGCAATCAGCCCCAGCATTTT

J: TRBJ2-5
size: NA
D: TRBD1
V: TRBV28
CDR3: CASSPLGGQGRRETQYF
DNA: TGTGCCAGCAGTCCCCTCGGGGGACAGGGGAGGCGAGAGACCCAGTACTTC

J: TRBJ1-4
size: NA
D: NA
V: TRBV20-1
CDR3: CSARQIEKLFF
DNA: TGCAGTGCTAGACAGATTGAAAAACTGTTTTTT

J: TRBJ1-1
size: NA
D: NA
V: TRBV2
CDR3: CASSEQGTRATEAFF
DNA: TGTGCCAGCAGTGAGCAAGGGACAAGGGCCACTGAAGCTTTCTTT

J: TRBJ1-1
size: NA
D: NA
V: TRBV28
CDR3: CASSLGGAEAFF
DNA: TGTGCCAGCAGTTTGGGGGGAGCTGAAGCTTTCTTT

J: TRBJ2-2
size: NA
D: NA
V: TRBV2
CDR3: CASSEEGGGNTGELFF
DNA: TGTGCCAGCAGTGAAGAGGGCGGGGGCAACACCGGGGAGCTGTTTTTT

J: TRBJ1-1
size: NA
D: NA
V: TRBV11-2
CDR3: CASSFSGYRAEAFF
DNA: TGTGCCAGCAGCTTCTCAGGGTATAGAGCTGAAGCTTTCTTT

J: TRBJ1-3
size: once
D: NA
V: TRBV28
CDR3: CASSSSGTGNTIYF
DNA: TGTGCCAGCAGTTCCTCGGGTACTGGAAACACCATATATTTT

J: TRBJ1-2
size: NA
D: TRBD1
V: TRBV7-9
CDR3: CASSYGTGVYGYTF
DNA: TGTGCCAGCAGCTACGGGACAGGAGTCTATGGCTACACCTTC

J: TRBJ1-1
size: NA
D: NA
V: TRBV11-3
CDR3: CASSLTQQGRDTEAFF
DNA: TGTGCCAGCAGCTTAACTCAGCAGGGGAGGGACACTGAAGCTTTCTTT

J: TRBJ2-7
size: NA
D: TRBD1
V: TRBV19
CDR3: CASSTIDRASYEQYF
DNA: TGTGCCAGTAGTACCATCGACAGGGCCTCCTACGAGCAGTACTTC

J: TRBJ1-3
size: once
D: NA
V: TRBV4-2
CDR3: CASSQAYSGSSGNTIYF
DNA: TGTGCCAGCAGCCAAGCGTACTCGGGTTCCTCTGGAAACACCATATATTTT

J: TRBJ2-1
size: NA
D: NA
V: TRBV6-5
CDR3: CATLRPDPGGDEQFF
DNA: TGTGCCACCCTCCGACCTGACCCAGGAGGCGATGAGCAGTTCTTC

J: TRBJ1-1
size: NA
D: TRBD1
V: TRBV14
CDR3: CASSPGTGNTEAFF
DNA: TGTGCCAGCAGCCCGGGGACAGGGAACACTGAAGCTTTCTTT

J: TRBJ1-2
size: NA
D: NA
V: TRBV7-2
CDR3: CASTAMGGGYTF
DNA: TGTGCCAGCACCGCCATGGGGGGTGGCTACACCTTC

J: TRBJ2-1
size: once
D: TRBD2
V: TRBV11-3
CDR3: CASSLGGTSGNEQFF
DNA: TGTGCCAGCAGCTTAGGCGGGACTAGCGGGAATGAGCAGTTCTTC

J: TRBJ1-4
size: NA
D: NA
V: TRBV7-3
CDR3: CASSLGRGPNEKLFF
DNA: TGTGCCAGCAGCTTGGGAAGGGGCCCTAATGAAAAACTGTTTTTT